This T cell receptor (beta chain) was identified in a study of cytomegalovirus exposure and HLA in healthy donors. Study-level points and caveats: Sequencing depth across donors, presence/absence analyses assumed, was roughly uniform. Researchers catalogued roughly 170 TCR beta chains as cytomegalovirus-associated. Most CMV-associated TCR beta chains appeared HLA-restricted in a later analysis. Trimming of TCR beta V- and J-genes showed a link, identified in a later analysis, to a missense DCLRE1C variant.

Points on this clone: Its target is unknown.

The PCR employed 60 Vbeta primers together with 13 Jbeta primers. Repertoires were generated with immunoSEQ multiplex PCR, while TCRdb's copy carries only in-frame clones and drops some. The repertoire includes more than 150,000 clones, 84% of them detected once, and about 0.25% sits in the top ten. In germline, CDR1 is SGDLS, CDR2 YYNGEE. Deletions cut 0 bases from V and 1 base from J, with 7 bases between. The CDR3 sequence is 14 residues long. The chain carries TRBV9 and TRBJ1-1; unclear D gene. The receptor's source is a boy between 10 and 17 years old in good health and CMV-seronegative. The specimen sequenced was PBMCs. CDR3 in amino acids: CASSVGGRNTEAFF. CDR3 coding DNA: TGTGCCAGCAGCGTAGGAGGGAGGAACACTGAAGCTTTCTTT. The whole variable domain, remainder taken from reference TRBV9 and TRBJ1-1, is DSGVTQTPKHLITATGQRVTLRCSPRSGDLSVYWYQQSLDQGLQFLIQYYNGEERAKGNILERFSAQQFPDLHSELNLSSLELGDSALYFCASSVGGRNTEAFFGQGTRLTVV.